One and the same sample provided the 15 T cell receptor beta chains below, sequenced in a study of blood T cell repertoires in COVID-19. The table came from immunoSEQ multiplex PCR; TCRdb's copy has only in-frame clones and leaves some out. Of around 190,000 clones detected, about 85% appear once; the ten largest clones hold around 5.2%. The material sequenced was peripheral blood. Receptor source: a woman over 75 with acute or convalescent COVID-19.

The chain recombines TRBV5-1 with TRBJ1-6; possibly TRBD1 for D (5 bases). Germline V gene lookup returns CDR1 SGHRS and CDR2 YFSETQ. The CDR3 loop spans 17 amino acids. Trimming removed 0 bases from V and 0 bases from J, with 10 bases in between. The CDR3: CASSLGGPSSYNSPLHF. CDR3 nucleotide sequence: TGCGCCAGCAGCTTGGGGGGCCCTAGCTCCTATAATTCACCCCTCCACTTT.

V is TRBV3-1 (or the pseudogene TRBV3-2) and J is TRBJ1-1, with 7 bases lining up with TRBD1. Germline lookup yields CDR1 LGHDT and CDR2 YNNKEL (reference sequence). With 0 bases clipped from V and 3 bases from J, the junction kept 4 bases outside the gene matches. The CDR3 spans 15 residues. CDR3 bases: TGTGCCAGCAGCCAAGAGTGGAGGGGGCACACTGAAGCTTTCTTT. Its translation: CASSQEWRGHTEAFF.

The chain carries TRBV18 and TRBJ1-6; 9 bases line up with TRBD1. Losses at the gene ends were 6 bases for V and 9 bases for J; bases not matched to a gene: 6. Looked up from germline, CDR1 is KGHSH and CDR2 is LQKENI. This CDR3 has 14 residues. CDR3 bases: TGTGCCAGCTCGATCGGACAGGGGCCTTCACCCCTCCACTTT. Amino acid sequence: CASSIGQGPSPLHF.

The chain links TRBV15 to TRBJ2-7, with D possibly matching TRBD1 (5 bases). Germline CDR1 LNHNV, CDR2 YYDKDF (reference sequence). Trimming removed 3 bases from V and 3 bases from J, with 18 bases in between. The CDR3 extends over 16 amino acids. DNA for the CDR3: TGTGCCACCAGCAGTAGTGCAGGGATAGGGTTCTACGAGCAGTACTTC. Translated, it gives CATSSSAGIGFYEQYF.

The rearrangement links TRBV19 to TRBJ1-1, with TRBD1 matching over 9 bases. The CDR3 totals 15 residues. The V gene's germline CDR1 is LNHDA and CDR2 SQIVND (reference sequence). V trimming: 4 bases; J trimming: 2 bases; junction bases outside the gene matches: 5. In DNA form, the CDR3 reads TGTGCCAGTAGTAAAGGGGACAGGGATAACACTGAAGCTTTCTTT. It translates to CASSKGDRDNTEAFF. Filled out from reference TRBV19 and TRBJ1-1, the complete variable domain reads DGGITQSPKYLFRKEGQNVTLSCEQNLNHDAMYWYRQDPGQGLRLIYYSQIVNDFQKGDIAEGYSVSREKKESFPLTVTSAQKNPTAFYLCASSKGDRDNTEAFFGQGTRLTVV.

The chain has TRBV3-1 (or the pseudogene TRBV3-2) and TRBJ2-3; a possible D gene is TRBD2 (6 bases). The CDR3 runs 15 residues. V was clipped by 4 bases and J by 6 bases, with 17 bases between them. CDR1 is LGHDT, CDR2 YNNKEL, per germline (reference sequence). CDR3 region: CASSPGRRGTDTQYF. As DNA, the CDR3 is TGTGCCAGCAGCCCAGGACGTCGCGGGACGGATACGCAGTATTTT.

This clone was detected only once. The V call is TRBV19, the J call TRBJ1-1; 8 bases are shared with TRBD1. CDR1 and CDR2 (germline): LNHDA, SQIVND (reference sequence). The CDR3 consists of 14 residues. Trimming took 11 bases from V and 5 from J; bases not matched to a gene: 13. CDR3 DNA: TGTGCCTCCCACAGGGACAGGCCGGGGACTGAAGCTTTCTTT. As protein: CASHRDRPGTEAFF.

This clone occurred once. The chain uses TRBV7-3 and TRBJ2-1; no firm D call. Germline lookup yields CDR1 SGHTA and CDR2 FQGTGA. The CDR3 has 15 residues. V was shortened by 1 base and J by 4 bases, with 11 bases between the two germline ends. The CDR3 region is CASSLITEKYNEQFF. The CDR3 DNA reads TGTGCCAGCAGCTTAATAACAGAAAAATACAATGAGCAGTTCTTC.

For the CDR3, the DNA is TGTGCCAGCTCACCGGGACAGCTCGCAGGAAACACCATATATTTT. Protein product: CASSPGQLAGNTIYF. The V and J genes are TRBV18 and TRBJ1-3; 7 bases match TRBD1. J was trimmed by 4 bases and V by 3 bases; bases with no gene match: 6. CDR1 is KGHSH and CDR2 is LQKENI in the germline V gene. CDR3 length: 15 residues.

The chain couples TRBV6-6 to TRBJ2-2; TRBD1 matches 7 bases. V lost 10 bases, J lost 1 base, and 3 bases stayed unmatched. This CDR3 contains 13 residues. Germline V gene lookup returns CDR1 MNHNY and CDR2 SVGAGI (reference sequence). The CDR3 region has the DNA TGTGCCACTAGACAGGGGAACACCGGGGAGCTGTTTTTT. It codes for CATRQGNTGELFF.

This clone was detected only once. The rearrangement links TRBV18 to TRBJ2-7, with 9 positions matching TRBD2. The CDR3 contains 16 residues. The V segment lost 6 bases and the J segment 3 bases; nucleotides outside the gene matches: 12. Per the germline V gene, CDR1 is KGHSH and CDR2 is LQKENI. This CDR3 is CASSEGVAGEGYEQYF. The CDR3 nucleotides are TGTGCCAGCTCGGAGGGGGTAGCGGGAGAGGGCTACGAGCAGTACTTC.

The V and J genes are TRBV5-1 and TRBJ2-5; 9 bases fit TRBD2. Trimming at V came to 1 base and at J to 2 bases, leaving 6 bases not matched to a gene. The CDR3 sequence is 16 residues long. The germline gives CDR1 SGHRS, CDR2 YFSETQ. As DNA, the CDR3 is TGCGCCAGCAGCTTGCATTGGGCGGGGGGGCAAGAGACCCAGTACTTC. Protein product: CASSLHWAGGQETQYF.

The V and J genes are TRBV5-1 and TRBJ1-1; D gene unclear. Trimming shortened V by 4 bases and J by 0 bases, and 19 bases separated the two germline ends. CDR1 and CDR2 from the germline V gene are SGHRS and YFSETQ. This CDR3 spans 17 amino acids. CDR3 sequence reads: CASSLGLSSNMNTEAFF. As DNA, the CDR3 is TGCGCCAGCAGCCTTGGACTGAGCTCTAACATGAACACTGAAGCTTTCTTT.

The rearrangement joins TRBV24-1 to TRBJ1-5; D possibly corresponds to TRBD1 (6 bases). The CDR3 is 14 amino acids. The V end lost 5 bases, the J end lost 6 bases, and 13 bases lay between the germline ends. Germline V gives CDR1 KGHDR, CDR2 SFDVKD. In nucleotides, the CDR3 is TGTGCCACCAGTGGGCTGCAGGGGAGTCAGCCCCAGCATTTT. Its translation is CATSGLQGSQPQHF.

This chain uses TRBV9 with TRBJ2-1; TRBD2 aligns across 11 bases. The V and J ends lost 4 bases and 7 bases, in that order; junction bases with no gene match: 4. CDR1 is SGDLS, CDR2 YYNGEE, per germline. This CDR3 is built from 14 residues. The CDR3 loop reads CASSTSGSGNEQFF. The CDR3 coding sequence is TGTGCCAGCAGCACTAGCGGGAGTGGGAATGAGCAGTTCTTC.